This T cell receptor beta chain was documented in a study of control samples from healthy donors and cancer patients. The repertoire was sequenced with immunoSEQ multiplex PCR; TCRdb's copy has only in-frame clones and lacks some. Here the sample spans about 250,000 clones, roughly 82% being singletons. Germline CDR1 reads MDHEN; CDR2 reads SYDVKM. CDR3 size: 11 residues. V shed 7 bases and J shed 16 bases, with 14 bases lying between them. The receptor comes from a woman aged 60-70 years with lung cancer. The sequencing input was PBMCs. This chain connects TRBV28 to TRBJ1-6, with D possibly being TRBD1 (5 bases). The DNA for the CDR3 is TGTGCCAGCACTCGAAAGGGGTCTCTCCACTTT. This encodes CASTRKGSLHF.